The 14 T cell receptor beta chains given below trace back to one sample, sequenced in a study of cytomegalovirus exposure and HLA in healthy donors. With 60 Vbeta and 13 Jbeta primers, the PCR was carried out. Libraries were prepared by immunoSEQ multiplex PCR; TCRdb keeps only in-frame clonotypes and omits some of them. Seen here are approximately 170,000 clones, about 82% observed once, and the top ten hold approximately 2.3%. Source material: PBMCs. Every receptor here comes from a male donor in good health and CMV-seronegative.

The J gene is TRBJ1-4, the V gene TRBV19, with D uncertain. The germline CDR1 and CDR2 sequences are LNHDA and SQIVND (reference sequence). The CDR3 spans 12 residues. The V end was cut by 4 bases, the J end by 8 bases, with 8 bases between. This CDR3 is CASSRREEKLFF. CDR3 DNA sequence: TGTGCCAGTAGTAGACGGGAAGAAAAACTGTTTTTT.

This chain links TRBV19 with TRBJ1-2; 8 positions match TRBD1. V lost 4 bases, J lost 9 bases, and 13 bases stayed unmatched. CDR1 LNHDA and CDR2 SQIVND come from the germline V gene (reference sequence). This CDR3 region has 15 residues. The CDR3 spells CASSSRGQGLERYTF. The CDR3 DNA reads as TGTGCCAGTAGTAGCCGAGGACAGGGCCTTGAACGCTACACCTTC. Full variable domain (remainder filled in from reference TRBV19 and TRBJ1-2): DGGITQSPKYLFRKEGQNVTLSCEQNLNHDAMYWYRQDPGQGLRLIYYSQIVNDFQKGDIAEGYSVSREKKESFPLTVTSAQKNPTAFYLCASSSRGQGLERYTFGSGTRLTVV.

This clone was observed a single time. A far larger clone is one base from this, pointing to a likely read error. V usage is TRBV5-4 and J usage is TRBJ1-2; D might be TRBD1 (5 bases). The CDR3 spans 13 residues. The V gene lost 3 bases and the J gene lost 1 base, with 7 bases spanning the gap. Germline-derived CDR1 and CDR2 are SGHNT and YYREEE (reference sequence). CDR3 sequence (DNA): TGTGCCAGCAGCTATGACAGTAACTATGGCTACACCTTC. This translates into CASSYDSNYGYTF.

This chain uses TRBV7-9 with TRBJ1-6, with D unresolved. Germline V CDR1 and CDR2: SEHNR, FQNEAQ (reference sequence). CDR3 size: 13 residues. The germline V and J ends were trimmed by 5 bases and 7 bases, with 9 bases remaining between them. The chain's CDR3 is CASSPSMNSPLHF. Written as DNA, the CDR3 is TGTGCCAGCAGCCCCAGTATGAATTCACCCCTCCACTTT.

The genes are TRBV7-2 and TRBJ2-7, with 7 bases aligning to TRBD1. Germline loops: CDR1 SGHTA, CDR2 FQGNSA. With 5 bases clipped from V and 6 bases from J, the junction kept 13 bases outside the gene matches. The CDR3 length is 15 residues. CDR3 residues: CASSPDRVQSLEQYF. For the CDR3, the DNA is TGTGCCAGCAGCCCAGACAGGGTACAATCCCTCGAGCAGTACTTC. Supplemented by reference TRBV7-2 and TRBJ2-7, the full variable domain reads GAGVSQSPSNKVTEKGKDVELRCDPISGHTALYWYRQSLGQGLEFLIYFQGNSAPDKSGLPSDRFSAERTGGSVSTLTIQRTQQEDSAVYLCASSPDRVQSLEQYFGPGTRLTVT.

The chain combines TRBV7-2 with TRBJ2-1; 9 nucleotides align to TRBD2. Trimming removed 5 bases from V and 2 bases from J; junction bases left unmatched: 7. Per germline, CDR1 SGHTA and CDR2 FQGNSA. CDR3 size: 16 residues. The CDR3 protein is CASSEDSGGTYNEQFF. CDR3 nucleotides: TGTGCCAGCAGCGAGGATAGCGGGGGTACCTACAATGAGCAGTTCTTC.

DNA of the CDR3: TGCAGCGCCTTAGAAAGCGGGAGGGCGAACACCGGGGAGCTGTTTTTT. Protein sequence: CSALESGRANTGELFF. The chain joins TRBV29-1 to TRBJ2-2, with TRBD2 identical over 10 bases. The CDR3 length is 16 residues. Germline CDR1 SQVTM, CDR2 ANQGSEA. The J segment lost 0 bases and the V segment lost 7 bases, leaving 8 bases of the junction unmatched.

The V and J genes are TRBV5-4 and TRBJ2-3; D unresolved. The CDR3 is 14 amino acids. Per germline, CDR1 SGHNT and CDR2 YYREEE (reference sequence). The V end was cut by 6 bases, the J end by 0 bases, with 11 bases between. The CDR3 reads CASTSRLSTDTQYF. The CDR3 nucleotides are TGTGCCAGCACCTCGCGGCTAAGCACAGATACGCAGTATTTT.

In regard to this clone: The junction and the germline gene differ at one end; a read error may be behind it. The chain joins TRBV19 to TRBJ1-1; 9 bases are shared with TRBD1. Germline CDR1 is LNHDA and CDR2 is SQIVND (reference sequence). CDR3 length: 16 residues. DNA for the CDR3: TGTGCCAGTAGTATTATCGGGGACAGGGTAACGACTGGAGCTTTCTTT. Its protein product is CASSIIGDRVTTGAFF.

This clone came up once. The chain employs TRBV18 and TRBJ2-1; D possibly corresponds to TRBD1 (6 bases). The CDR3 length is 16 residues. CDR1 is KGHSH, CDR2 LQKENI, per germline. The germline V and J ends were trimmed by 3 bases and 0 bases, with 12 bases remaining between them. This CDR3 is CASSPIGQSSYNEQFF. The DNA for the CDR3 is TGTGCCAGCTCACCGATCGGACAGAGCTCCTACAATGAGCAGTTCTTC.

The rearrangement joins TRBV7-9 to TRBJ1-3; 9 nucleotides align to TRBD1. With 5 bases clipped from V and 0 bases from J, the junction kept 11 bases outside the gene matches. CDR3 size: 18 residues. Germline V gene lookup returns CDR1 SEHNR and CDR2 FQNEAQ (reference sequence). The CDR3 nucleotides read TGTGCCAGCAGCCCCCGGGACAGGGAACCCCACTCTGGAAACACCATATATTTT. Amino acid sequence: CASSPRDREPHSGNTIYF.

J is TRBJ2-3 and V is TRBV18; no reliable D call. This CDR3 is 14 amino acids long. Germline V gene lookup returns CDR1 KGHSH and CDR2 LQKENI. V was pared by 4 bases and J by 2 bases, with 10 bases between. As DNA, the CDR3 is TGTGCCAGCTCACGCCCAGATTCCACAGATACGCAGTATTTT. Translated: CASSRPDSTDTQYF.

This clone was counted a few times. The rearrangement links TRBV5-1 to TRBJ2-2; TRBD1 matches at 8 bases. J lost 5 bases, V lost 4 bases, and 10 bases had no gene match. Germline V gene sequence: CDR1 SGHRS, CDR2 YFSETQ. This CDR3 contains 16 residues. CDR3 nucleotide sequence: TGCGCCAGCAGCCCACGGCAGGGGGCAGTTACCGGGGAGCTGTTTTTT. This sequence encodes CASSPRQGAVTGELFF.

The chain recombines TRBV28 with TRBJ1-3, with D tentatively TRBD1 (5 bases). This CDR3 has 16 amino acids. Germline lookup yields CDR1 MDHEN and CDR2 SYDVKM. V lost 5 bases and J lost 0, with 14 bases in between. The CDR3 here is CASSVRGIGSGNTIYF. CDR3 DNA: TGTGCCAGCAGTGTACGGGGGATCGGCTCTGGAAACACCATATATTTT.